This entry concerns a single T cell receptor beta chain. Using immunoSEQ multiplex PCR, the repertoire was profiled, and TCRdb retains in-frame clones only, with some absent. The sample lists about 14,000 clones, roughly 87% occurring once. The sample originates from a study of chemoradiotherapy in HPV16-positive cancers. V was shortened by 5 bases and J by 4 bases, with 7 bases between the two germline ends. The length of the CDR3 is 11 residues. The germline V gene encodes CDR1 DFQATT and CDR2 SNEGSKA (reference sequence). The rearrangement joins TRBV20-1 to TRBJ2-3; D is undetermined. The specimen comprised tumor tissue, sampled from a patient who underwent chemoradiotherapy. This sequence originates from a human donor with HPV-associated anogenital cancer. CDR3 loop: CSAFGADTQYF. The CDR3 region has the DNA TGCAGTGCTTTTGGGGCAGATACGCAGTATTTT.